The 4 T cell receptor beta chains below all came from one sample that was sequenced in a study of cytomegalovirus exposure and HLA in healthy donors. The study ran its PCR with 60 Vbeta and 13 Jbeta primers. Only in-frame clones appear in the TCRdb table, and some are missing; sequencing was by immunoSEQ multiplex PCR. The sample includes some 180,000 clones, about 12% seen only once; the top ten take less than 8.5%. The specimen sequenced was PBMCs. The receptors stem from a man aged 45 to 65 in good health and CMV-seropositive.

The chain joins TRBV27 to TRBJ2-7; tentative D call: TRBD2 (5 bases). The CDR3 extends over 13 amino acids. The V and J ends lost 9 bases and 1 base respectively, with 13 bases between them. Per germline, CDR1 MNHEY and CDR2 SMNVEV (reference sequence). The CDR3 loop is CASRRTPSYEQYF. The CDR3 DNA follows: TGTGCCAGTAGACGGACTCCATCCTACGAGCAGTACTTC.

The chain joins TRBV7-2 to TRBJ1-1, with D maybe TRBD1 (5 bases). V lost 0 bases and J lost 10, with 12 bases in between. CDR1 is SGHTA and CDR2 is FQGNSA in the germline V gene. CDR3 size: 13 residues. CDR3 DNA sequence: TGTGCCAGCAGCTTAGCTTCTGGGGGAGGAGCTTTCTTT. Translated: CASSLASGGGAFF.

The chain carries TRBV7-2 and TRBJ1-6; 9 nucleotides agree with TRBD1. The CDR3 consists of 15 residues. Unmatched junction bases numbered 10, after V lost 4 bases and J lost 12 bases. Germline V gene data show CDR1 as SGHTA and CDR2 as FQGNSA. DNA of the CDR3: TGTGCCAGCAGCTCCCCCCGGGACAGGGACCAACCCCTCCACTTT. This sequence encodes CASSSPRDRDQPLHF. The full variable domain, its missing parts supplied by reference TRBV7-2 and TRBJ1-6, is GAGVSQSPSNKVTEKGKDVELRCDPISGHTALYWYRQSLGQGLEFLIYFQGNSAPDKSGLPSDRFSAERTGGSVSTLTIQRTQQEDSAVYLCASSSPRDRDQPLHFGNGTRLTVT.

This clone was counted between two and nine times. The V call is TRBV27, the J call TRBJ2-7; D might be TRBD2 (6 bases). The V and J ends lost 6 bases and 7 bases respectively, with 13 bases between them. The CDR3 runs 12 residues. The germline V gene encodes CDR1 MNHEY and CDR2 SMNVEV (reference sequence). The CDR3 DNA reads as TGTGCCAGCAGCAACGCGGGACGGGAGCAGTACGTC. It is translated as CASSNAGREQYV.